A single T cell receptor (beta chain) is shown here with its context. Its antigen is currently unknown. Sequenced by immunoSEQ multiplex PCR; TCRdb stores in-frame clones only, minus some. The sample has 35,000 to 55,000 clones; 72% are singletons. The data originate from a study of vaccination effects on CD4 cells after COVID-19. Study-wide findings and caveats: Convalescent patients were few in the study, and early post-infection timepoints were absent.

Following a 10-day culture, CD4+ T cells were purified. Two-dose vaccination with either BNT162b2 or mRNA-1273 was given to the participants. None of the vaccinated had previously contracted SARS-CoV-2, and their nucleocapsid antibodies tested negative. Days 3 and 7 were when half the medium was replaced with IL-2 medium. Trimming pared 2 bases from V and 3 bases from J, leaving 11 bases between. Germline CDR1 KGHSH, CDR2 LQKENI. This CDR3 has 15 amino acids. Sequenced here: CD4+ T cells from PBMCs cultured without peptide, sampled after COVID-19 vaccination. The receptor comes from a human donor who received a COVID-19 vaccine. V usage is TRBV18 and J usage is TRBJ1-3; no clear D gene. CDR3 sequence (DNA): TGTGCCAGCTCACCAGGCGAAGGGCTTGGAAACACCATATATTTT. Translation gives CASSPGEGLGNTIYF.